This TCR beta chain was identified during a study of T cell repertoires in cytomegalovirus infection. Looking at the study overall: Well-studied HLA-B-restricted CMV epitopes were used in the study alongside recently identified HLA-C-restricted ones.

A word on this clonotype: What it recognizes is unknown.

Points from the study as a whole: HLA-C-restricted CMV clonotypes gave the most frequent clonotype in two of eight donors.

The CDR3 extends over 15 amino acids. With V trimmed by 3 bases and J by 7 bases, 6 bases remained unmatched. Per the germline V gene, CDR1 is SGDLS and CDR2 is YYNGEE. TCRdb redid the calling of the reads with MiXCR, one entry per CDR3 protein. This table holds approximately 1,000,000 distinct CDR3 sequences, less than 40% found once. The genes are TRBV9 and TRBJ1-6; 8 bases match TRBD1. The sample here was cultured CD8+ T cells from PBMCs, taken from culture after CMV antigen stimulation. This sequence was found in a human donor in good health (CMV status not recorded). Some clones in this sample may be carry-over from other donors' samples. The CDR3 here is CASSATGALNSPLHF. The CDR3 bases are TGTGCCAGCAGCGCGACAGGGGCCCTGAATTCACCCCTCCACTTT.